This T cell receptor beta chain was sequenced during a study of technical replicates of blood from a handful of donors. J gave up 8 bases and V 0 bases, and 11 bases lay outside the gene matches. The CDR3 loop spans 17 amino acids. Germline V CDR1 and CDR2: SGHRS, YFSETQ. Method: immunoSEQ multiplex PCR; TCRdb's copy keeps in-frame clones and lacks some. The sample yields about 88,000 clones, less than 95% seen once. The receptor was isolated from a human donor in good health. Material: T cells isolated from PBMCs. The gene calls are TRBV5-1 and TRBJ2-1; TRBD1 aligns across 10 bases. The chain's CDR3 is CASSLAPVTGTGDEQFF. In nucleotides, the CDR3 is TGCGCCAGCAGCTTGGCCCCTGTGACCGGGACAGGGGATGAGCAGTTCTTC. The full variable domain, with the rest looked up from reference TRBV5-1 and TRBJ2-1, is KAGVTQTPRYLIKTRGQQVTLSCSPISGHRSVSWYQQTPGQGLQFLFEYFSETQRNKGNFPGRFSGRQFSNSRSEMNVSTLELGDSALYLCASSLAPVTGTGDEQFFGPGTRLTVL.